One and the same sample provided the 28 T cell receptor beta chains below, sequenced in a study of blood T cell repertoires in COVID-19. Assay used: immunoSEQ multiplex PCR; TCRdb lists only in-frame clones, some missing. The table includes 150,000 to 200,000 clones, 75% to 85% detected once. The material sequenced was peripheral blood. These TCRs come from a woman aged 40-49 years with COVID-19, enrolled during active disease.

This clone was picked up a small number of times. This CDR3 is also generated by other DNA sequences in the sample. The J gene is TRBJ1-4, the V gene TRBV7-9; D not certain. CDR1 is SEHNR and CDR2 is FQNEAQ in the germline V gene (reference sequence). V lost 2 bases and J lost 0, with 7 bases in between. The CDR3 runs 15 residues. The CDR3 DNA follows: TGTGCCAGCAGCTTATTATCGGCAACTAATGAAAAACTGTTTTTT. The encoded protein is CASSLLSATNEKLFF.

Notes on this clone: The same CDR3 is also encoded by other DNA sequences in this sample. The chain links TRBV7-2 to TRBJ2-3; 9 nucleotides align to TRBD2. Germline CDR1 reads SGHTA; CDR2 reads FQGNSA. This CDR3 contains 15 residues. The junction had 3 bases not matched to a gene; V was cut back by 3 bases and J by 2 bases. The CDR3 DNA is TGTGCCAGCAGCTTTATAGCGGGGGTCACAGATACGCAGTATTTT. Encoded protein: CASSFIAGVTDTQYF.

In this sample, this clone turned up a few times. The rearrangement uses TRBV2 and TRBJ2-7, with 8 positions matching TRBD2. Unmatched junction bases numbered 9, after V lost 6 bases and J lost 2 bases. The CDR3 is 15 residues long. The germline V gene encodes CDR1 SNHLY and CDR2 FYNNEI. The CDR3: CASRGTRNRAYEQYF. Here the CDR3 DNA reads TGTGCCAGCAGGGGGACTAGGAATCGGGCCTACGAGCAGTACTTC.

The V gene is TRBV6-5, the J gene TRBJ1-1; D might be TRBD1 (5 bases). The CDR3 has 13 residues. In germline, CDR1 is MNHEY, CDR2 SVGAGI. Trimming cost V 7 bases and J 6 bases, with 15 bases left between them. As DNA, the CDR3 is TGTGCCAGCACCCTCTTATGGGGGGCTGAAGCTTTCTTT. Residues: CASTLLWGAEAFF.

The rearrangement joins TRBV6-5 to TRBJ1-2; the D is unclear. Germline V gives CDR1 MNHEY, CDR2 SVGAGI. This CDR3 region has 13 residues. Trimming stripped 6 bases from V and 7 bases from J, with 15 bases between. CDR3 loop: CASRDPGFLGYTF. In DNA, the CDR3 is TGTGCCAGCAGAGACCCCGGGTTCCTTGGCTACACCTTC.

This chain joins TRBV6-5 and TRBJ1-4; no reliable D call. The ends were cut back, 6 bases at V and 11 bases at J, with 10 bases in the middle. This CDR3 region has 11 residues. Germline CDR1 reads MNHEY; CDR2 reads SVGAGI. CDR3 in DNA: TGTGCCAGCAGCCCCGGGTGGAAACTGTTTTTT. Protein: CASSPGWKLFF.

Only a few counts were recorded for this clone. V and J are TRBV3-1 (or the pseudogene TRBV3-2) and TRBJ2-7; 9 bases are a match to TRBD2. This CDR3 is built from 15 residues. With 0 bases clipped from V and 7 bases from J, the junction kept 7 bases outside the gene matches. Germline CDR1 LGHDT, CDR2 YNNKEL (reference sequence). The CDR3 DNA reads TGTGCCAGCAGCCAAGATGCTAGCGGGGCGTGGGAGCAGTACTTC. This gives the protein CASSQDASGAWEQYF.

This clone was seen a single time. Germline and junction disagree at one end, which may indicate a read error. The chain carries TRBV4-2 and TRBJ2-7; 12 bases are shared with TRBD2. Per germline, CDR1 LGHNA and CDR2 YNFKEQ. The CDR3 is 13 amino acids. The CDR3 region is CASSQRTSGALHF. The CDR3 region has the DNA TGTGCCAGCAGCCAACGGACTAGCGGGGCCCTCCACTTC.

The chain combines TRBV11-2 with TRBJ1-1; tentative D call: TRBD1 (5 bases). Trimming cost V 5 bases and J 3 bases, with 22 bases left between them. The CDR3 is made up of 17 amino acids. Germline CDR1 is SGHAT and CDR2 is FQNNGV. The CDR3 region is CASSLGARGGGDTEAFF. The DNA for the CDR3 is TGTGCCAGCAGCCTAGGGGCTCGAGGCGGGGGGGACACTGAAGCTTTCTTT.

The chain carries TRBV5-1 and TRBJ2-7; TRBD1 agrees at 10 bases. There are 14 residues in the CDR3. The germline CDR1 and CDR2 sequences are SGHRS and YFSETQ. J lost 2 bases, V lost 4 bases, and 3 bases had no gene match. CDR3 DNA sequence: TGCGCCAGCAGCGAAGGACAGGGGGCCTACGAGCAGTACTTC. Amino acids: CASSEGQGAYEQYF.

This sequence joins TRBV9 and TRBJ1-1, with a possible D match to TRBD1 (5 bases). This CDR3 region has 15 residues. Trimming pared 3 bases from V and 6 bases from J, leaving 18 bases between. Germline CDR1 and CDR2: SGDLS and YYNGEE. CDR3 sequence reads: CASSALTREPAEAFF. In nucleotides, the CDR3 is TGTGCCAGCAGCGCCCTCACCAGGGAACCGGCTGAAGCTTTCTTT.

This chain connects TRBV6-5 to TRBJ1-5; 8 nucleotides align to TRBD1. J lost 7 bases, V lost 6 bases, and 5 bases had no gene match. The CDR3 has 13 amino acids. Germline CDR1 is MNHEY and CDR2 is SVGAGI. The CDR3 loop is CASRGTGWQPQHF. The CDR3 DNA follows: TGTGCCAGCAGAGGGACAGGTTGGCAGCCCCAGCATTTT.

The rearrangement uses TRBV5-4 and TRBJ2-1; a weak D match, TRBD1 (5 bases). Between the trimmed V and J ends, which lost 4 bases and 10 bases, there was a span of 21 bases. This CDR3 region has 15 residues. Germline lookup yields CDR1 SGHNT and CDR2 YYREEE (reference sequence). The CDR3 region is CASSIRGARVGEQFF. The CDR3 DNA sequence: TGTGCCAGCAGCATCCGTGGGGCTAGAGTAGGGGAGCAGTTCTTC.

The V gene is TRBV5-1, the J gene TRBJ2-1; 13 bases match TRBD2. J was trimmed by 0 bases and V by 4 bases; bases with no gene match: 4. This CDR3 has 17 amino acids. Germline CDR1 SGHRS, CDR2 YFSETQ. The CDR3 DNA is TGCGCCAGCAGCCCTACTAGCGGGGGGGCCTCCTACAATGAGCAGTTCTTC. Amino acid sequence: CASSPTSGGASYNEQFF.

The chain joins TRBV2 to TRBJ1-3; maybe TRBD1 (6 bases). Germline CDR1 SNHLY, CDR2 FYNNEI. CDR3 length: 15 residues. Trimming pared 11 bases from V and 2 bases from J, leaving 19 bases between. The CDR3 DNA follows: TGTGCCGCACGACGCGACAGGACCACTGGAAACACCATATATTTT. This translates into CAARRDRTTGNTIYF.

In this sample, this clone turned up once. The V gene is TRBV11-2, the J gene TRBJ1-6; maybe TRBD1 (5 bases). This CDR3 contains 15 residues. The germline CDR1 and CDR2 sequences are SGHAT and FQNNGV. The V end lost 3 bases, the J end lost 7 bases, and 13 bases lay between the germline ends. CDR3 in amino acids: CASSLLQGPNSPLHF. The CDR3 nucleotides read TGTGCCAGCAGCTTGCTGCAGGGCCCAAATTCACCCCTCCACTTT. Full variable domain (remainder filled in from reference TRBV11-2 and TRBJ1-6): EAGVAQSPRYKIIEKRQSVAFWCNPISGHATLYWYQQILGQGPKLLIQFQNNGVVDDSQLPKDRFSAERLKGVDSTLKIQPAKLEDSAVYLCASSLLQGPNSPLHFGNGTRLTVT.

This clone showed up just once. The rearrangement links TRBV2 to TRBJ2-2; possibly TRBD1 for D (5 bases). Per the germline V gene, CDR1 is SNHLY and CDR2 is FYNNEI. Between the trimmed V and J ends, which lost 3 bases and 5 bases, there was a span of 13 bases. The CDR3 length is 15 residues. The DNA of the CDR3 is TGTGCCAGCAGTGAGCAGGGTTCGGATACCGGGGAGCTGTTTTTT. As protein: CASSEQGSDTGELFF.

The chain recombines TRBV27 with TRBJ2-5; the match to TRBD1 covers 10 bases. J lost 5 bases, V lost 5 bases, and 14 bases had no gene match. Germline V gene data show CDR1 as MNHEY and CDR2 as SMNVEV (reference sequence). This CDR3 comprises 17 residues. The CDR3 region is CASSPLRQGAFGETQYF. The CDR3 DNA is TGTGCCAGCAGTCCACTTCGACAGGGGGCTTTCGGTGAGACCCAGTACTTC.

The chain joins TRBV7-2 to TRBJ1-5, with a weak D call TRBD1 (5 bases). The CDR3 has 15 residues. Germline values: CDR1 SGHTA, CDR2 FQGNSA. V gave up 1 base and J gave up 4 bases, with 11 bases separating them. CDR3 in amino acids: CASSLGGRINQPQHF. In DNA, the CDR3 is TGTGCCAGCAGCTTAGGGGGCAGGATTAATCAGCCCCAGCATTTT.

In its sample, this clone was seen a few times. This chain connects TRBV19 to TRBJ1-1, with TRBD1 as a possible D gene (5 bases). This CDR3 is 15 amino acids long. Germline CDR1 and CDR2: LNHDA and SQIVND (reference sequence). The V and J ends lost 5 bases and 0 bases respectively, with 13 bases between them. The CDR3 bases are TGTGCCAGTAGTCCACCTTGGGGGGTGAACACTGAAGCTTTCTTT. Its protein product is CASSPPWGVNTEAFF.

The chain couples TRBV3-1 (or the pseudogene TRBV3-2) to TRBJ2-7; 8 bases are a match to TRBD2. The CDR3 has 14 amino acids. J gave up 5 bases and V 1 base, and 4 bases lay outside the gene matches. The germline gives CDR1 LGHDT, CDR2 YNNKEL (reference sequence). The CDR3 spells CASSQAGTRNEQYF. Here the CDR3 DNA reads TGTGCCAGCAGCCAAGCCGGGACTAGGAACGAGCAGTACTTC.

The chain is built from TRBV6-5 and TRBJ1-6; 9 bases line up with TRBD1. This CDR3 is 15 amino acids long. J lost 9 bases, V lost 5 bases, and 8 bases had no gene match. Looked up from germline, CDR1 is MNHEY and CDR2 is SVGAGI. CDR3: CASSPRRTGASPLHF. The CDR3 DNA is TGTGCCAGCAGTCCCCGTAGGACAGGGGCTTCACCCCTCCACTTT.

The chain couples TRBV7-9 to TRBJ1-2; possible D gene TRBD1, 5 bases. From germline, CDR1 is SEHNR and CDR2 FQNEAQ (reference sequence). CDR3 size: 14 residues. Trimming took off 2 bases at V and 8 bases at J, with 15 bases between the two ends. Written as DNA, the CDR3 is TGTGCCAGCAGCTTATCTTCAGGGTTTCAGGGCTACACCTTC. This gives the protein CASSLSSGFQGYTF.

This chain joins TRBV2 and TRBJ1-6; a weak D match, TRBD1 (5 bases). The V and J ends lost 3 bases and 9 bases respectively, with 9 bases between them. The CDR3 is 13 residues long. Per the germline V gene, CDR1 is SNHLY and CDR2 is FYNNEI. The CDR3 coding sequence is TGTGCCAGCAGTGACAGGGAGGTTTCACCCCTCCACTTT. Amino acid sequence: CASSDREVSPLHF.

The rearrangement links TRBV6-1 to TRBJ2-7; the match to TRBD2 covers 11 bases. CDR1 and CDR2 (germline): MNHNS, SASEGT. The CDR3 spans 15 residues. Trimming cost V 3 bases and J 2 bases; bases outside gene matches: 3. CDR3 coding DNA: TGTGCCAGCAGTGAGGGACTAGCGGATACCTACGAGCAGTACTTC. Translation: CASSEGLADTYEQYF.

CDR3: CASSQLPPGQGDYGAFF. The CDR3 nucleotides read TGTGCCAGCAGCCAACTACCCCCGGGACAGGGCGACTATGGAGCTTTCTTT. The chain carries TRBV3-1 (or the pseudogene TRBV3-2) and TRBJ1-1; 9 positions agree with TRBD1. V was clipped by 2 bases and J by 10 bases; unmatched bases: 17. Germline V lookup: CDR1 LGHDT, CDR2 YNNKEL (reference sequence). This CDR3 has 17 residues.

This chain uses TRBV29-1 with TRBJ2-3; 7 nucleotides match TRBD1. Germline CDR1 reads SQVTM; CDR2 reads ANQGSEA. V lost 4 bases, J lost 1 base, and 8 bases stayed unmatched. This CDR3 spans 15 amino acids. This CDR3 reads CSVADRAVGTDTQYF. The CDR3, as DNA: TGCAGCGTTGCAGACAGGGCGGTCGGCACAGATACGCAGTATTTT.

This rearrangement joins TRBV7-2 to TRBJ1-3, with D perhaps TRBD1 (6 bases). V was trimmed by 5 bases and J by 2 bases, leaving 13 bases between them. CDR3 length: 15 residues. Germline CDR1 SGHTA, CDR2 FQGNSA. The CDR3, as DNA: TGTGCCAGCAGCCCACAGGGCCTTACTGGAAACACCATATATTTT. Translation: CASSPQGLTGNTIYF.